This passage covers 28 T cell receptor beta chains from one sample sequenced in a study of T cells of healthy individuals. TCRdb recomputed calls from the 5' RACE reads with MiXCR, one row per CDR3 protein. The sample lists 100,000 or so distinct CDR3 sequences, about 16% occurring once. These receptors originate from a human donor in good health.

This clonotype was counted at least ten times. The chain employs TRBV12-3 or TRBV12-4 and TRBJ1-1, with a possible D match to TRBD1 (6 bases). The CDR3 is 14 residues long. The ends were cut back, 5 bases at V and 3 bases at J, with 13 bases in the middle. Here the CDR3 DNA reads TGTGCCAGCAGTGCCACCAGGGGATACACTGAAGCTTTCTTT. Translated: CASSATRGYTEAFF.

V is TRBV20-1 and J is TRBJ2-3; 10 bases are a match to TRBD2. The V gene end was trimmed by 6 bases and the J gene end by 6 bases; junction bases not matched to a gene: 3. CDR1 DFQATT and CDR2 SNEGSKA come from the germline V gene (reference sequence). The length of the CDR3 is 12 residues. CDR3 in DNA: TGCAGTGCCCGGACTAGCGGCGATACGCAGTATTTT. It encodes CSARTSGDTQYF.

DNA of the CDR3: TGCAGCGTTTCCCGACAGGTTCGGGACATTCAGTACTTC. Translation: CSVSRQVRDIQYF. The gene calls are TRBV29-1 and TRBJ2-4, with a possible D match to TRBD1 (6 bases). The CDR3 loop spans 13 amino acids. Germline V CDR1 and CDR2: SQVTM, ANQGSEA. V lost 5 bases and J lost 8, with 16 bases in between.

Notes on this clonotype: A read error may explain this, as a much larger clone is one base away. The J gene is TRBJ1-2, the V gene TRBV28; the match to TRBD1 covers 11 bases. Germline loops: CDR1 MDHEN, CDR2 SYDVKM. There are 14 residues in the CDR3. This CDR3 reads CANSLGTGGYGYTF. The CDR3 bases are TGTGCCAACAGTTTGGGGACAGGGGGCTATGGCTACACCTTC.

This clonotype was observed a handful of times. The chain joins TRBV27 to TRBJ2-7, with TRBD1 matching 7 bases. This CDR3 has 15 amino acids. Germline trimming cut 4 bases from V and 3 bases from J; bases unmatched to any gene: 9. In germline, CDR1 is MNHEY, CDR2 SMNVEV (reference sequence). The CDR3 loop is CASSSRQGAGYEQYF. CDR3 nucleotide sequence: TGTGCCAGCAGTTCGAGACAGGGAGCCGGCTACGAGCAGTACTTC.

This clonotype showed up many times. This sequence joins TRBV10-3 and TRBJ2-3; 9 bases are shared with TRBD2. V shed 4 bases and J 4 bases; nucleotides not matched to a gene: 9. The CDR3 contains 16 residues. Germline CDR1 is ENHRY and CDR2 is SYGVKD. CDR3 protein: CAISGGLAGVADTQYF. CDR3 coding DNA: TGTGCCATCAGTGGGGGTTTAGCGGGAGTCGCAGATACGCAGTATTTT.

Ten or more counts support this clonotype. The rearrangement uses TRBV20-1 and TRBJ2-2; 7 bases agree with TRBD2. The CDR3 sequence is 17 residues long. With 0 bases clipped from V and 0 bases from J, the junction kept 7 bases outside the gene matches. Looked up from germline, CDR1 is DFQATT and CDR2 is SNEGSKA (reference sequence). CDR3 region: CSAREEGRGTNTGELFF. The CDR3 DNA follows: TGCAGTGCTAGAGAGGAGGGGCGGGGGACGAACACCGGGGAGCTGTTTTTT.

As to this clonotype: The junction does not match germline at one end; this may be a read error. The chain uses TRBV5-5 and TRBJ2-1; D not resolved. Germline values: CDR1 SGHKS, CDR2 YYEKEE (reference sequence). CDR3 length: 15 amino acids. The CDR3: CASSLVGAYINEQFF. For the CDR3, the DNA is TGCGCCAGCAGCTTGGTAGGAGCGTACATAAATGAGCAGTTCTTC.

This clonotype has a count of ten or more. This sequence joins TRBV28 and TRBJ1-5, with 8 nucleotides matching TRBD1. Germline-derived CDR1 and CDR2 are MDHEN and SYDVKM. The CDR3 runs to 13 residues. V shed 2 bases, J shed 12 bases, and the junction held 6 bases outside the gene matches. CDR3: CASSLGGTGIQHF. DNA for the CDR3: TGTGCCAGCAGTTTAGGAGGGACAGGAATCCAGCATTTT.

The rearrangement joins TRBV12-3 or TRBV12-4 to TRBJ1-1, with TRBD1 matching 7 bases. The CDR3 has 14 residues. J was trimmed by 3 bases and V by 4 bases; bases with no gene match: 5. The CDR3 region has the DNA TGTGCCAGCAGTTCGGGACAGTCATACACTGAAGCTTTCTTT. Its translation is CASSSGQSYTEAFF.

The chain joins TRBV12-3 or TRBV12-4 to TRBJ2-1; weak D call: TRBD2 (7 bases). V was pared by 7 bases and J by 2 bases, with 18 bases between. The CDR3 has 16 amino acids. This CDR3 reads CASTLVSGGPYNEQFF. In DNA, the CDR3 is TGTGCCAGCACCCTGGTTTCGGGGGGCCCCTACAATGAGCAGTTCTTC.

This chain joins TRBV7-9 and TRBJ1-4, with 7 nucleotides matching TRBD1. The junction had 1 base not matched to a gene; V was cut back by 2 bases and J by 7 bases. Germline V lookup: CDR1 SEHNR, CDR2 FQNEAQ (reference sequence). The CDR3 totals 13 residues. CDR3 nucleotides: TGTGCCAGCAGCTTAAGGGGGCTTGAAAAACTGTTTTTT. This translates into CASSLRGLEKLFF.

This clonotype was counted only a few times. The CDR3 DNA sequence: TGTGCCAGCAGTCGGACGGAGAACTATGGCTACACCTTC. Its translation is CASSRTENYGYTF. The rearrangement links TRBV6-6 to TRBJ1-2; D gene uncertain. Trimming removed 5 bases from V and 2 bases from J, with 9 bases in between. The CDR3 loop spans 13 amino acids. In germline, CDR1 is MNHNY, CDR2 SVGAGI (reference sequence).

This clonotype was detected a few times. CDR3 sequence reads: CASRLGEHPRGQFF. CDR3 in DNA: TGTGCCAGCAGGTTAGGGGAGCATCCCAGAGGGCAGTTCTTC. The chain joins TRBV5-6 to TRBJ2-1; the D call may be TRBD1 or TRBD2 (5 bases each). Germline V CDR1 and CDR2: SGHDT, YYEEEE. The ends were cut back, 5 bases at V and 12 bases at J, with 21 bases in the middle. The CDR3 runs to 14 residues.

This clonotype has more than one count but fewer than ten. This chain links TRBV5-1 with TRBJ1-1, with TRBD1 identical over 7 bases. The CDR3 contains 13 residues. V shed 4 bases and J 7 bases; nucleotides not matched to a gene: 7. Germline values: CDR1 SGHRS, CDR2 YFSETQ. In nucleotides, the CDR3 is TGCGCCAGCAGCCCGACAGGGTTGGATGAAGCTTTCTTT. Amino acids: CASSPTGLDEAFF.

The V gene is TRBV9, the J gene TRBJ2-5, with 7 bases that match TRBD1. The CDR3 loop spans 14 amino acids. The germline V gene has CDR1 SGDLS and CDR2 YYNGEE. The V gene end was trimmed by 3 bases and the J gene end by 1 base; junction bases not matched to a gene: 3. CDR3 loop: CASSAWDSQETQYF. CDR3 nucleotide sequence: TGTGCCAGCAGCGCCTGGGACAGCCAAGAGACCCAGTACTTC.

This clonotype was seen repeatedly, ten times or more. CDR3 in amino acids: CASSPRGGNTEAFF. The CDR3 region has the DNA TGTGCCAGCTCACCTAGAGGGGGGAACACTGAAGCTTTCTTT. The V gene is TRBV18, the J gene TRBJ1-1; D possibly corresponds to TRBD1 (6 bases). Trimming removed 3 bases at V and 1 base at J, with 9 bases between. The CDR3 loop spans 14 amino acids. Per the germline V gene, CDR1 is KGHSH and CDR2 is LQKENI.

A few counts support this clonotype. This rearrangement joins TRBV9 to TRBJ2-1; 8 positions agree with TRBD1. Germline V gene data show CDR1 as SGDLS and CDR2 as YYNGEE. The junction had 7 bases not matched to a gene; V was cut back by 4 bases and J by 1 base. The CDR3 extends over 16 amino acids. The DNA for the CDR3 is TGTGCCAGCAGCTTGTCCGGGACAGGATCCTACAATGAGCAGTTCTTC. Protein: CASSLSGTGSYNEQFF.

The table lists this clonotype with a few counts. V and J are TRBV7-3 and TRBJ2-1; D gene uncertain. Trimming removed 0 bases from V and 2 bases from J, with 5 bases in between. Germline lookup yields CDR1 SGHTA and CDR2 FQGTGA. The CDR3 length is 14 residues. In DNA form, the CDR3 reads TGTGCCAGCAGCTTAACGGCCACCTACAATGAGCAGTTCTTC. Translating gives CASSLTATYNEQFF.

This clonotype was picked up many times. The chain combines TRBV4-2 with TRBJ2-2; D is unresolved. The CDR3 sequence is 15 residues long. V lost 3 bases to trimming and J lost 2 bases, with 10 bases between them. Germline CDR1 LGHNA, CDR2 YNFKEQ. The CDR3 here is CASSHPRLNTGELFF. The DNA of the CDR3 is TGTGCCAGCAGCCATCCCAGATTAAACACCGGGGAGCTGTTTTTT.

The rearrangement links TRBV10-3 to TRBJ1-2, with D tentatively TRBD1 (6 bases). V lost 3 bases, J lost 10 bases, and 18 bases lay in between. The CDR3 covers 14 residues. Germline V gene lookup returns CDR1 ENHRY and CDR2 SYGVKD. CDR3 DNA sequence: TGTGCCATCAGTGAATTGCCGACAGGAGGGGACTACACCTTC. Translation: CAISELPTGGDYTF.

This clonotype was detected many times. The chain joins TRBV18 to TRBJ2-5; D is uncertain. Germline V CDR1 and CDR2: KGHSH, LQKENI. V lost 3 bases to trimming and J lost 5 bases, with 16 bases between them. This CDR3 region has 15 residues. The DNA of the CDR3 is TGTGCCAGCTCACCTTCTCTAGGATTCGTGGAGACCCAGTACTTC. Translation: CASSPSLGFVETQYF.

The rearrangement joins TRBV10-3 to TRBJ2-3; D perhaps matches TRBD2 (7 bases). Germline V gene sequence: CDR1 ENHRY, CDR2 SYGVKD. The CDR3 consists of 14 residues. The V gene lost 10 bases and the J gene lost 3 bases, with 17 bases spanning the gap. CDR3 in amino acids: CASRTRGGTDTQYF. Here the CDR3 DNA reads TGTGCCAGCAGAACAAGGGGGGGGACAGATACGCAGTATTTT.

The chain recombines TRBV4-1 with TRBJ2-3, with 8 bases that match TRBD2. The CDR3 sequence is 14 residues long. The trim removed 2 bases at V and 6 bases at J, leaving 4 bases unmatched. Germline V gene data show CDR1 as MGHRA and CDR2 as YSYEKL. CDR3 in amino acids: CASSQPGGPDTQYF. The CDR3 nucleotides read TGCGCCAGCAGCCAACCGGGAGGGCCGGATACGCAGTATTTT.

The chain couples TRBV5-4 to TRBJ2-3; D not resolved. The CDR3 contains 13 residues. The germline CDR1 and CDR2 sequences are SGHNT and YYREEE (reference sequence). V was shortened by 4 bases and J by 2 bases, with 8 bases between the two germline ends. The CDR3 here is CASSPENTDTQYF. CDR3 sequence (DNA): TGTGCCAGCAGCCCGGAGAACACAGATACGCAGTATTTT.

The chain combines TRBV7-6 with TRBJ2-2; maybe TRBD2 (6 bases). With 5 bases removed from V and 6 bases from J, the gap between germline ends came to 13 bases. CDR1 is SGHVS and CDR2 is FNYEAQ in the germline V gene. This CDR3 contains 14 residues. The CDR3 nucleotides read TGTGCCAGCAGCCCGGGAGCGGGTTCCGGGGAGCTGTTTTTT. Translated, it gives CASSPGAGSGELFF. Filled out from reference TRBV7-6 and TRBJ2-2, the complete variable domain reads GAGVSQSPRYKVTKRGQDVALRCDPISGHVSLYWYRQALGQGPEFLTYFNYEAQQDKSGLPNDRFSAERPEGSISTLTIQRTEQRDSAMYRCASSPGAGSGELFFGEGSRLTVL.

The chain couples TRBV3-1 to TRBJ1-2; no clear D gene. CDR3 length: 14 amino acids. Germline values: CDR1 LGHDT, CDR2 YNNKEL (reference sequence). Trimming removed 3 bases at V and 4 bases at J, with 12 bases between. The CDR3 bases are TGTGCCAGCAGCCACCGACCCTTCGCCTATGGCTACACCTTC. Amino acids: CASSHRPFAYGYTF.

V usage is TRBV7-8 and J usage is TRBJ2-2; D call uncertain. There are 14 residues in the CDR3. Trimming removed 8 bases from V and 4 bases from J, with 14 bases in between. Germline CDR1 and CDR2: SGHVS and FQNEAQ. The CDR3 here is CASGSGGGTGELFF. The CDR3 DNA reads TGTGCCAGCGGGTCAGGCGGTGGCACCGGGGAGCTGTTTTTT.